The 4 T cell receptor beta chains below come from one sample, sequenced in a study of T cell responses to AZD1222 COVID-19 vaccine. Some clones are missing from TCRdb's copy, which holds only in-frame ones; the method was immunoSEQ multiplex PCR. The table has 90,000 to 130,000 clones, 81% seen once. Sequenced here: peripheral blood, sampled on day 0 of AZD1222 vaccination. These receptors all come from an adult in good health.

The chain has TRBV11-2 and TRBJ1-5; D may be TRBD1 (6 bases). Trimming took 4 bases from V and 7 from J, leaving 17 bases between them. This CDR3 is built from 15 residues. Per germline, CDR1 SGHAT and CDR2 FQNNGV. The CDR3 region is CASSSGQSPGQPQHF. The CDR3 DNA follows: TGTGCCAGCAGCTCAGGACAGTCCCCGGGGCAGCCCCAGCATTTT.

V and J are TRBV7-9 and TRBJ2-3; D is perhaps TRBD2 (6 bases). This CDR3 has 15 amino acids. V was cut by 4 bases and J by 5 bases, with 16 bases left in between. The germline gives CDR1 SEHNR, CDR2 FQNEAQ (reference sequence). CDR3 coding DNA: TGTGCCAGCAGCTCCTTGGAGGGATTTAAAGATACGCAGTATTTT. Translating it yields CASSSLEGFKDTQYF.

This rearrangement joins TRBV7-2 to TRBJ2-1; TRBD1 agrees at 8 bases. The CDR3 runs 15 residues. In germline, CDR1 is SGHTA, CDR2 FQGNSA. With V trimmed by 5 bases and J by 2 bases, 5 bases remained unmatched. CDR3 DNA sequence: TGTGCCAGCAGCCCCCGGGACAGGACCTACAATGAGCAGTTCTTC. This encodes CASSPRDRTYNEQFF.

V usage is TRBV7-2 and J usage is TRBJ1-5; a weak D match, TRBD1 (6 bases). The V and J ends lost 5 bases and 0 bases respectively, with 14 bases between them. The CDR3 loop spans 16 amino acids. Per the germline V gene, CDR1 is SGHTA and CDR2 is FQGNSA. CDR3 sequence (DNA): TGTGCCAGCAGCCCCCGGACAGCAAATAGCAATCAGCCCCAGCATTTT. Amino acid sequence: CASSPRTANSNQPQHF.